This entry is about one T cell receptor (beta chain). Libraries were prepared by immunoSEQ multiplex PCR; TCRdb keeps only in-frame clonotypes and omits some of them. The sample consists of under 200,000 clones, approximately 86% of them appearing once. Per germline, CDR1 SGHDT and CDR2 YYEEEE. The junction had 8 bases not matched to a gene; V was cut back by 0 bases and J by 9 bases. The length of the CDR3 is 14 residues. The data are from a study of blood T cell repertoires in COVID-19. Study-wide context: Sample material is recorded as cDNA or gDNA derived from T cells, B-cell-depleted T cells, or PBMCs.

The sample consisted of peripheral blood. The sequence came from a man aged 65 to 85 with acute or convalescent COVID-19. The rearrangement uses TRBV5-6 and TRBJ1-2, with 7 bases identical to TRBD1. CDR3 in DNA: TGTGCCAGCAGCTTGGAGGGCAGGGGGATACGCTACACCTTC. It encodes CASSLEGRGIRYTF.